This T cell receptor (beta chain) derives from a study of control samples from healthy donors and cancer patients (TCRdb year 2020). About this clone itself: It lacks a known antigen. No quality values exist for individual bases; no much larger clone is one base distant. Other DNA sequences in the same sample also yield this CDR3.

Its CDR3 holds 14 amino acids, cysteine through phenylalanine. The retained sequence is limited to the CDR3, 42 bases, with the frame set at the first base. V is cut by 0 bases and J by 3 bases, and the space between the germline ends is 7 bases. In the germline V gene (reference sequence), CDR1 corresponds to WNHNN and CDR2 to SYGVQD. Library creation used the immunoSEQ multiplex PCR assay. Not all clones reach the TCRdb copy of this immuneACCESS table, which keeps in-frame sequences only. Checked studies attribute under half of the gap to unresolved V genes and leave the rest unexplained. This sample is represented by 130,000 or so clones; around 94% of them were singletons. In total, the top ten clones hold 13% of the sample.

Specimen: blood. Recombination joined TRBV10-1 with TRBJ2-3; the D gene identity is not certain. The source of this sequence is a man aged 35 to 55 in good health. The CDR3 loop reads CASSESGDTDTQYF. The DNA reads TGCGCCAGCAGTGAGTCGGGCGATACAGATACGCAGTATTTT.